The next 30 T cell receptor beta chains were all read from a single sample in a study of T-cell reconstitution after alpha-beta-depleted transplantation in children. A library of TCRbeta sequences, prepared with unique molecular identifiers, was generated. TCRdb reanalysed the PCR reads using MiXCR and keeps one entry per CDR3 protein. The sample records approximately 1,000,000 distinct CDR3 sequences, around 30% being singletons. The sample was PBMCs, mostly from graft donor cells, taken 360 days after TCRalphabeta/CD19-depleted stem cell transplant. These receptors came from a boy in the first two years of life who had a stem cell transplant for SCID, so the T cells may come from the graft donor.

This clonotype showed up just a few times. This chain links TRBV7-6 with TRBJ2-3; possible D gene TRBD2, 5 bases. The V gene's germline CDR1 is SGHVS and CDR2 FNYEAQ. The CDR3 totals 16 residues. Deletions cut 1 base from V and 1 base from J, with 12 bases between. The chain's CDR3 is CASSLGGGFRTDTQYF. As DNA, the CDR3 is TGTGCCAGCAGCTTAGGCGGAGGCTTTCGCACAGATACGCAGTATTTT. Combining the CDR3 with reference TRBV7-6 and TRBJ2-3 gives the whole variable domain GAGVSQSPRYKVTKRGQDVALRCDPISGHVSLYWYRQALGQGPEFLTYFNYEAQQDKSGLPNDRFSAERPEGSISTLTIQRTEQRDSAMYRCASSLGGGFRTDTQYFGPGTRLTVL.

The rearrangement links TRBV7-9 to TRBJ1-2; 7 bases agree with TRBD1. The CDR3 covers 12 residues. The V gene's germline CDR1 is SEHNR and CDR2 FQNEAQ (reference sequence). J was trimmed by 10 bases and V by 2 bases; bases with no gene match: 4. The CDR3, as DNA: TGTGCCAGCAGCTTAACAGGGGCCTTCTACACCTTC. The encoded protein is CASSLTGAFYTF.

This clonotype was seen just once. The rearrangement uses TRBV12-3 or TRBV12-4 and TRBJ1-3; D ambiguous. The CDR3 covers 15 residues. Trimming stripped 5 bases from V and 0 bases from J, with 11 bases between. CDR3 DNA: TGTGCCAGCAGTAAGTTCCTGCTCTCTGGAAACACCATATATTTT. Amino acid sequence: CASSKFLLSGNTIYF.

V usage is TRBV20-1 and J usage is TRBJ1-1; no reliable D call. The CDR3 covers 13 residues. Germline-derived CDR1 and CDR2 are DFQATT and SNEGSKA (reference sequence). Trimming took 6 bases from V and 3 from J, leaving 14 bases between them. The CDR3 region has the DNA TGCAGTGCCGAGACCCTCTCTCACACTGAAGCTTTCTTT. This sequence encodes CSAETLSHTEAFF.

This clonotype was counted only a few times. This chain connects TRBV27 to TRBJ1-1; 7 nucleotides align to TRBD1. Germline lookup yields CDR1 MNHEY and CDR2 SMNVEV (reference sequence). The CDR3 is 16 residues long. Unmatched junction bases numbered 12, after V lost 8 bases and J lost 0 bases. The CDR3 region has the DNA TGTGCCAGCGGCCGGGACAGAAGACGCATGAACACTGAAGCTTTCTTT. It encodes CASGRDRRRMNTEAFF.

This clonotype was found once. The chain carries TRBV15 and TRBJ2-3; D uncertain. Germline V gene lookup returns CDR1 LNHNV and CDR2 YYDKDF (reference sequence). The CDR3 sequence is 17 residues long. V lost 0 bases and J lost 2, with 15 bases in between. The CDR3 nucleotides are TGTGCCACCAGCAGAGATCGCGGTCTCCTCCTCACAGATACGCAGTATTTT. Translated: CATSRDRGLLLTDTQYF.

With respect to this clonotype: The CDR3 ends on some other residue instead of the conserved phenylalanine or tryptophan, so this is likely a read error. The rearrangement links TRBV2 to TRBJ1-5; 11 nucleotides match TRBD1. CDR1 and CDR2 (germline): SNHLY, FYNNEI. V lost 4 bases and J lost 7; bases outside the gene matches: 6. The CDR3 totals 15 residues. The CDR3 DNA reads TGTGCCAGCAGTGTCCTCAGGACAGGGGGCCAGCCCCAGCATTAT. The encoded protein is CASSVLRTGGQPQHY.

The chain couples TRBV20-1 to TRBJ2-3, with 9 bases matching TRBD2. Germline trimming cut 2 bases from V and 2 bases from J; bases unmatched to any gene: 5. CDR3 length: 15 residues. Germline V CDR1 and CDR2: DFQATT, SNEGSKA (reference sequence). CDR3 region: CSARSERGATDTQYF. CDR3 nucleotides: TGCAGTGCTAGAAGCGAGCGGGGGGCCACAGATACGCAGTATTTT.

Only a few counts were recorded for this clonotype. V and J are TRBV7-2 and TRBJ2-5; D not certain. CDR1 and CDR2 (germline): SGHTA, FQGNSA. The V end was cut by 4 bases, the J end by 2 bases, with 11 bases between. This CDR3 region has 14 residues. The CDR3 here is CASSSWTKQETQYF. DNA for the CDR3: TGTGCCAGCAGCTCCTGGACCAAACAAGAGACCCAGTACTTC.

The chain carries TRBV7-9 and TRBJ2-2; D is undetermined. The CDR3 extends over 12 amino acids. V dropped 5 bases and J dropped 6 bases, with 7 bases sitting between them. Germline lookup yields CDR1 SEHNR and CDR2 FQNEAQ (reference sequence). CDR3: CASSRAPGELFF. DNA of the CDR3: TGTGCCAGCAGCCGGGCCCCCGGGGAGCTGTTTTTT.

This clonotype turned up a few times. The chain combines TRBV5-1 with TRBJ1-4; D may be TRBD1 (6 bases). The CDR3 is made up of 15 amino acids. Per the germline V gene, CDR1 is SGHRS and CDR2 is YFSETQ. Trimming took off 4 bases at V and 0 bases at J, with 10 bases between the two ends. The CDR3 sequence: CASSPTGSTNEKLFF. The CDR3 DNA follows: TGCGCCAGCAGCCCGACAGGATCAACTAATGAAAAACTGTTTTTT. The variable domain in full, with the rest retrieved from reference TRBV5-1 and TRBJ1-4, is KAGVTQTPRYLIKTRGQQVTLSCSPISGHRSVSWYQQTPGQGLQFLFEYFSETQRNKGNFPGRFSGRQFSNSRSEMNVSTLELGDSALYLCASSPTGSTNEKLFFGSGTQLSVL.

The chain recombines TRBV5-1 with TRBJ2-3; a weak D match, TRBD1 (7 bases). CDR1 is SGHRS and CDR2 is YFSETQ in the germline V gene. Trimming took 3 bases from V and 0 from J, leaving 23 bases between them. The CDR3 runs to 19 residues. CDR3 region: CASSYRGGMAGSSTDTQYF. CDR3 sequence (DNA): TGCGCCAGCAGCTACAGGGGAGGAATGGCGGGGAGTAGCACAGATACGCAGTATTTT.

V and J are TRBV7-6 and TRBJ2-1, with a possible D match to TRBD2 (6 bases). The CDR3 sequence is 17 residues long. Trimming removed 1 base from V and 7 bases from J, with 20 bases in between. Germline V gene sequence: CDR1 SGHVS, CDR2 FNYEAQ. The CDR3 is CASSLGWRGKVLNEQFF. The DNA for the CDR3 is TGTGCCAGCAGCTTAGGGTGGAGGGGAAAGGTCTTGAATGAGCAGTTCTTC.

J is TRBJ2-5 and V is TRBV12-3 or TRBV12-4, with 13 bases aligning to TRBD2. CDR3 length: 16 amino acids. Trimming at V came to 1 base and at J to 5 bases, leaving 4 bases not matched to a gene. This chain's CDR3 is CASSLGTSGGSETQYF. As DNA, the CDR3 is TGTGCCAGCAGTTTAGGGACTAGCGGGGGTTCGGAGACCCAGTACTTC.

This clonotype has only a few counts. The V call is TRBV7-9, the J call TRBJ2-3; D gene unclear. With 5 bases removed from V and 14 bases from J, the gap between germline ends came to 11 bases. This CDR3 region has 10 residues. Germline CDR1 SEHNR, CDR2 FQNEAQ (reference sequence). CDR3 nucleotides: TGTGCCAGCAGCCACGGAGACTTGTATTTT. Residues: CASSHGDLYF.

This clonotype has a handful of counts. This chain connects TRBV27 to TRBJ2-3; D is unclear. CDR3 size: 16 residues. V lost 2 bases, J lost 0 bases, and 12 bases lay in between. In germline, CDR1 is MNHEY, CDR2 SMNVEV (reference sequence). CDR3 nucleotides: TGTGCCAGCAGTTTACGACCTTATTCTAGCACAGATACGCAGTATTTT. Protein sequence: CASSLRPYSSTDTQYF.

This clonotype came up a few times. The genes are TRBV7-8 and TRBJ1-1; D remains unclear. Germline assignment: CDR1 SGHVS and CDR2 FQNEAQ. The V and J ends lost 2 bases and 5 bases respectively, with 9 bases between them. This CDR3 is built from 13 residues. Here the CDR3 DNA reads TGTGCCAGCAGCTTATTCTCCGGGACTGAAGCTTTCTTT. Translation gives CASSLFSGTEAFF.

The chain couples TRBV4-1 to TRBJ1-5; D unresolved. Germline values: CDR1 MGHRA, CDR2 YSYEKL. Trimming shortened V by 0 bases and J by 9 bases, and 18 bases separated the two germline ends. The length of the CDR3 is 16 residues. The CDR3 DNA sequence: TGCGCCAGCAGCCAAGAACCAGGACTCCCAACCCGGCCCCAGCATTTT. This codes for CASSQEPGLPTRPQHF.

A few counts support this clonotype. V gene TRBV20-1 combines with J gene TRBJ2-1, with 8 nucleotides matching TRBD2. The V segment lost 2 bases and the J segment 2 bases; nucleotides outside the gene matches: 8. Looked up from germline, CDR1 is DFQATT and CDR2 is SNEGSKA (reference sequence). This CDR3 comprises 16 residues. The CDR3: CSARRSGGGAYNEQFF. In DNA form, the CDR3 reads TGCAGTGCTAGAAGGTCGGGGGGGGGCGCCTACAATGAGCAGTTCTTC.

This clonotype showed up just a few times. The CDR3 spells CASSRSGTRYEQYF. CDR3 nucleotides: TGTGCCAGCAGTCGGTCCGGGACACGCTACGAGCAGTACTTC. The rearrangement links TRBV27 to TRBJ2-7, with D perhaps TRBD1 (6 bases). V shed 5 bases and J shed 3 bases, with 14 bases lying between them. CDR3 size: 14 residues. CDR1 and CDR2 (germline): MNHEY, SMNVEV (reference sequence).

The rearrangement links TRBV12-5 to TRBJ1-5; D possibly corresponds to TRBD1 (6 bases). V lost 4 bases, J lost 5 bases, and 15 bases lay in between. This CDR3 comprises 15 residues. CDR1 is LGHNT, CDR2 FRNRAP, per germline. The CDR3 DNA follows: TGTGCTAGTGGTTCTACCTTCCACAGGGATCAGCCCCAGCATTTT. Translated, it gives CASGSTFHRDQPQHF.

This chain uses TRBV5-1 with TRBJ2-5; D is perhaps TRBD1 (5 bases). Germline-derived CDR1 and CDR2 are SGHRS and YFSETQ. The V end lost 0 bases, the J end lost 4 bases, and 13 bases lay between the germline ends. The length of the CDR3 is 15 residues. The CDR3 DNA reads as TGCGCCAGCAGCTTGGGTCTGTACGACAGAGAGACCCAGTACTTC. Protein sequence: CASSLGLYDRETQYF. The complete variable domain, with remaining parts taken from reference TRBV5-1 and TRBJ2-5, reads KAGVTQTPRYLIKTRGQQVTLSCSPISGHRSVSWYQQTPGQGLQFLFEYFSETQRNKGNFPGRFSGRQFSNSRSEMNVSTLELGDSALYLCASSLGLYDRETQYFGPGTRLLVL.

This clonotype has a count of ten or more. J is TRBJ1-5 and V is TRBV28; 8 bases map to TRBD1. Germline-derived CDR1 and CDR2 are MDHEN and SYDVKM. Losses at the gene ends were 4 bases for V and 2 bases for J; bases not matched to a gene: 4. This CDR3 is built from 15 residues. The chain's CDR3 is CASSYQGAGNQPQHF. The CDR3 region has the DNA TGTGCCAGCAGTTACCAGGGGGCCGGCAATCAGCCCCAGCATTTT.

A note on this clonotype: Relative to the germline gene, one junction end is altered; a read error may explain this. The chain links TRBV12-3 or TRBV12-4 to TRBJ1-5; 8 bases agree with TRBD1. The CDR3 loop spans 17 amino acids. This CDR3 reads CASSPLRSTGVRQPEHF. For the CDR3, the DNA is TGTGCCAGCAGTCCACTCCGATCGACAGGGGTAAGGCAGCCCGAGCATTTT.

This sequence joins TRBV28 and TRBJ1-5; D gene ambiguous. Germline V gene data show CDR1 as MDHEN and CDR2 as SYDVKM. The CDR3 runs to 18 residues. V was shortened by 0 bases and J by 0 bases, with 15 bases between the two germline ends. CDR3 sequence: CASSLWAQTPYSNQPQHF. CDR3 DNA: TGTGCCAGCAGTTTATGGGCCCAGACACCCTATAGCAATCAGCCCCAGCATTTT.

The chain has TRBV9 and TRBJ2-4; D remains unclear. The V gene's germline CDR1 is SGDLS and CDR2 YYNGEE. The CDR3 loop spans 13 amino acids. Trimming cost V 2 bases and J 7 bases, with 10 bases left between them. For the CDR3, the DNA is TGTGCCAGCAGCGTTGACCGCGGCAACATTCAGTACTTC. It yields the protein CASSVDRGNIQYF.

This chain connects TRBV11-2 to TRBJ2-3; D unclear. Germline V gene lookup returns CDR1 SGHAT and CDR2 FQNNGV. V gave up 5 bases and J gave up 2 bases, with 14 bases separating them. The CDR3 has 15 amino acids. This chain's CDR3 is CASSRQNVATDTQYF. CDR3 DNA: TGTGCCAGCAGCCGCCAAAATGTCGCCACAGATACGCAGTATTTT.

This rearrangement joins TRBV5-1 to TRBJ2-1, with D maybe TRBD2 (6 bases). V lost 4 bases to trimming and J lost 3 bases, with 11 bases between them. The CDR3 consists of 14 residues. The germline V gene has CDR1 SGHRS and CDR2 YFSETQ. CDR3 nucleotides: TGCGCCAGCAGCCTGGAGGGTAACTACAATGAGCAGTTCTTC. As protein: CASSLEGNYNEQFF. Together with reference TRBV5-1 and TRBJ2-1, the CDR3 gives the full variable domain: KAGVTQTPRYLIKTRGQQVTLSCSPISGHRSVSWYQQTPGQGLQFLFEYFSETQRNKGNFPGRFSGRQFSNSRSEMNVSTLELGDSALYLCASSLEGNYNEQFFGPGTRLTVL.

The sample holds a few counts of this clonotype. The chain joins TRBV19 to TRBJ2-3; the D is unclear. V lost 3 bases and J 1 base, leaving 14 bases between the germline ends. The length of the CDR3 is 16 residues. Germline values: CDR1 LNHDA, CDR2 SQIVND (reference sequence). DNA of the CDR3: TGTGCCAGTAGTATTCGGTGGCAGGTGGGCACAGATACGCAGTATTTT. Protein product: CASSIRWQVGTDTQYF.

The genes are TRBV11-2 and TRBJ2-7; D is undetermined. The germline CDR1 and CDR2 sequences are SGHAT and FQNNGV. Between the trimmed V and J ends, which lost 0 bases and 5 bases, there was a span of 11 bases. The CDR3 length is 14 residues. Here the CDR3 reads CASSLDWGGDEQYF. The CDR3 DNA reads TGTGCCAGCAGCTTAGATTGGGGTGGGGACGAGCAGTACTTC.